These 29 T cell receptor beta chains were all obtained from the same sample, sequenced in a study of regulatory T cells in long-lasting Graves disease. Time point in this sample: newly diagnosed GD, antithyroid drugs for less than 3 months. Extracted RNA from PBMCs served as the source of the TCR library. For TCR beta, libraries came from iRepertoire HTBI primers and Arm-PCR of CDR3 regions. TCRdb called the multiplex PCR reads again in MiXCR, with one record for every CDR3 protein. The table lists roughly 420,000 distinct CDR3 sequences, less than 20% of them singletons, with around a tenth in the top ten. These sequences were also reported in another study, on T cells in Graves' hyperthyroidism and ophthalmopathy.

The input for sequencing was peripheral blood mononuclear cells (PBMCs), taken at new diagnosis, from a patient treated with antithyroid drugs. Every receptor here comes from a woman aged 25-40 years with Graves disease.

This clonotype was found many times. The rearrangement joins TRBV28 to TRBJ2-7; D is perhaps TRBD1 (5 bases). Germline V gives CDR1 MDHEN, CDR2 SYDVKM. Deletions cut 3 bases from V and 0 bases from J, with 6 bases between. The CDR3 is 13 residues long. CDR3 residues: CASSFDSSYEQYF. CDR3 DNA: TGTGCCAGCAGTTTCGACAGCTCCTACGAGCAGTACTTC.

This clonotype was observed many times. The chain uses TRBV30 and TRBJ2-1; tentative D call: TRBD2 (6 bases). Trimming shortened V by 2 bases and J by 2 bases, and 10 bases separated the two germline ends. The CDR3 totals 14 residues. Germline V gene lookup returns CDR1 GTSNPN and CDR2 SVGIG (reference sequence). The CDR3 protein is CAWSKSGPYNEQFF. The CDR3 DNA sequence: TGTGCCTGGAGTAAGAGCGGGCCCTACAATGAGCAGTTCTTC.

This rearrangement joins TRBV19 to TRBJ1-2; a weak D match, TRBD1 (5 bases). With 9 bases removed from V and 3 bases from J, the gap between germline ends came to 14 bases. This CDR3 comprises 13 residues. In germline, CDR1 is LNHDA, CDR2 SQIVND (reference sequence). CDR3 residues: CASGQGWDYGYTF. The CDR3 DNA follows: TGTGCCAGCGGTCAGGGTTGGGACTATGGCTACACCTTC.

This clonotype was recorded at least ten times. This rearrangement joins TRBV24-1 to TRBJ2-7; 12 positions match TRBD2. Germline CDR1 is KGHDR and CDR2 is SFDVKD. CDR3 size: 16 residues. The J segment lost 2 bases and the V segment lost 2 bases, leaving 3 bases of the junction unmatched. The CDR3 bases are TGTGCCACCAGTGATTCTTCTAGCGGGAGGGCCTACGAGCAGTACTTC. Protein: CATSDSSSGRAYEQYF.

The chain joins TRBV15 to TRBJ2-2; 11 nucleotides agree with TRBD2. Germline CDR1 and CDR2: LNHNV and YYDKDF (reference sequence). V shed 6 bases and J 5 bases; nucleotides not matched to a gene: 11. This CDR3 spans 17 amino acids. Here the CDR3 reads CATSPARTSGRTGELFF. In DNA form, the CDR3 reads TGTGCCACCAGTCCAGCCCGAACTAGCGGGAGAACCGGGGAGCTGTTTTTT.

The chain carries TRBV6-1 and TRBJ2-7; D possibly corresponds to TRBD2 (5 bases). The CDR3 contains 14 residues. CDR1 and CDR2 (germline): MNHNS, SASEGT. The V end lost 8 bases, the J end lost 6 bases, and 20 bases lay between the germline ends. Written as DNA, the CDR3 is TGTGCCAGCGCGTACGTAGACCTAGCTATCGAGCAGTACTTC. It encodes CASAYVDLAIEQYF.

The V and J genes are TRBV7-9 and TRBJ2-3; D gene ambiguous. The germline CDR1 and CDR2 sequences are SEHNR and FQNEAQ (reference sequence). CDR3 length: 14 residues. Between the trimmed V and J ends, which lost 8 bases and 1 base, there was a span of 13 bases. CDR3: CASRYNGGTDTQYF. The CDR3 DNA follows: TGTGCCAGCCGGTACAATGGGGGCACAGATACGCAGTATTTT.

V usage is TRBV18 and J usage is TRBJ2-2; tentatively, D is TRBD2 (6 bases). In germline, CDR1 is KGHSH, CDR2 LQKENI. The ends were cut back, 0 bases at V and 7 bases at J, with 12 bases in the middle. The length of the CDR3 is 15 residues. The DNA of the CDR3 is TGTGCCAGCTCACCACCGGGAGGCTTTCTCGGGGAGCTGTTTTTT. Translation gives CASSPPGGFLGELFF.

Notes on this clonotype: This may stem from a read error, because a much larger clone lies one nucleotide away. This chain connects TRBV12-5 to TRBJ2-1; TRBD2 agrees at 11 bases. The CDR3 has 16 residues. CDR1 LGHNT and CDR2 FRNRAP come from the germline V gene. As DNA, the CDR3 is TGTGCTAGTGGTCCCACCTCTAGCGGGAGGTACAATGAGCAGCTCTTC. Protein: CASGPTSSGRYNEQLF. Filled out from reference TRBV12-5 and TRBJ2-1, the complete variable domain reads DARVTQTPRHKVTEMGQEVTMRCQPILGHNTVFWYRQTMMQGLELLAYFRNRAPLDDSGMPKDRFSAEMPDATLATLKIQPSEPRDSAVYFCASGPTSSGRYNEQLFGPGTRLTVL.

This clonotype has just a few counts. The rearrangement uses TRBV19 and TRBJ2-7; 10 bases fit TRBD2. The V segment lost 0 bases and the J segment 4 bases; nucleotides outside the gene matches: 3. CDR1 is LNHDA and CDR2 is SQIVND in the germline V gene (reference sequence). The CDR3 has 15 residues. Written as DNA, the CDR3 is TGTGCCAGTAGTATAGATCCTAGCGGGAGTTACGAGCAGTACTTC. Protein: CASSIDPSGSYEQYF.

V is TRBV6-5 and J is TRBJ2-7; D may be TRBD2 (5 bases). The CDR3 covers 15 residues. Germline CDR1 is MNHEY and CDR2 is SVGAGI. The V gene lost 0 bases and the J gene lost 2 bases, with 11 bases spanning the gap. The CDR3 nucleotides read TGTGCCAGCAGTTACTCGGAGGAAGAAACCTACGAGCAGTACTTC. As protein: CASSYSEEETYEQYF.

The V gene is TRBV28, the J gene TRBJ1-4; D is undetermined. In germline, CDR1 is MDHEN, CDR2 SYDVKM. Trimming shortened V by 8 bases and J by 8 bases, and 15 bases separated the two germline ends. This CDR3 spans 13 amino acids. CDR3 in amino acids: CASLGRGREKLFF. The CDR3 DNA reads TGTGCCAGCCTGGGCCGCGGTCGGGAAAAACTGTTTTTT.

V gene TRBV28 combines with J gene TRBJ2-7, with D possibly TRBD1 on 6 matching bases. Trimming shortened V by 7 bases and J by 2 bases, and 24 bases separated the two germline ends. Germline V gene data show CDR1 as MDHEN and CDR2 as SYDVKM. This CDR3 region has 17 residues. CDR3 sequence (DNA): TGTGCCAGCACTGGGAGTAGGGGGAAGGCGGGCACCTACGAGCAGTACTTC. It is translated as CASTGSRGKAGTYEQYF.

This clonotype has ten or more counts. The chain links TRBV30 to TRBJ2-7; D is possibly TRBD1 or TRBD2 (5 bases each). The V end lost 3 bases, the J end lost 6 bases, and 21 bases lay between the germline ends. Germline V CDR1 and CDR2: GTSNPN, SVGIG (reference sequence). The CDR3 runs to 15 residues. The CDR3 here is CAWSQAPGQLAEQYF. CDR3 nucleotide sequence: TGTGCCTGGAGCCAAGCCCCGGGGCAACTGGCCGAGCAGTACTTC.

This clonotype came up many times. The chain recombines TRBV11-2 with TRBJ2-3; 8 bases match TRBD2. Trimming removed 5 bases from V and 2 bases from J; junction bases left unmatched: 6. The CDR3 is 15 amino acids. Per germline, CDR1 SGHAT and CDR2 FQNNGV. The CDR3 sequence: CASSPGLAHTDTQYF. The CDR3 nucleotides read TGTGCCAGCAGCCCAGGACTAGCTCACACAGATACGCAGTATTTT.

This chain joins TRBV20-1 and TRBJ1-4; possible D gene TRBD1, 5 bases. The CDR3 has 15 amino acids. Trimming stripped 2 bases from V and 5 bases from J, with 15 bases between. Germline V lookup: CDR1 DFQATT, CDR2 SNEGSKA (reference sequence). The CDR3 region has the DNA TGCAGTGCTAGACCGGGGGAGATGGGAAATGAAAAACTGTTTTTT. Protein sequence: CSARPGEMGNEKLFF.

This chain links TRBV12-3 or TRBV12-4 with TRBJ2-7, with D uncertain. V was trimmed by 3 bases and J by 4 bases, leaving 7 bases between them. There are 12 residues in the CDR3. The CDR3 DNA reads TGTGCCAGCAGTTTTCTTGGGTACGAGCAGTACTTC. Translated: CASSFLGYEQYF.

This clonotype was counted at least ten times. This chain uses TRBV29-1 with TRBJ2-1; D is unclear. Trimming shortened V by 5 bases and J by 6 bases, and 14 bases separated the two germline ends. The CDR3 is 13 amino acids. Germline V CDR1 and CDR2: SQVTM, ANQGSEA. The CDR3 DNA sequence: TGCAGCGTTTGGGTCCAGCGTGCCAATGAGCAGTTCTTC. The encoded protein is CSVWVQRANEQFF.

This clonotype was seen a handful of times. This may come from a read error, since a much larger clone is one base off. V is TRBV18 and J is TRBJ1-1; 10 nucleotides align to TRBD1. V trimming: 5 bases; J trimming: 4 bases; junction bases outside the gene matches: 7. Germline-derived CDR1 and CDR2 are KGHSH and LQKENI. The CDR3 runs 15 residues. As DNA, the CDR3 is TGTGCCAGCTCAACCATGGGACAGGGGCTCACTGAAGCTTTCTTT. Translated, it gives CASSTMGQGLTEAFF.

This chain connects TRBV6-1 to TRBJ1-4, with TRBD1 identical over 7 bases. The CDR3 has 15 amino acids. The trim removed 4 bases at V and 8 bases at J, leaving 10 bases unmatched. Germline CDR1 is MNHNS and CDR2 is SASEGT. This CDR3 is CASSASSGGREKLFF. CDR3 coding DNA: TGTGCCAGCAGTGCGAGTTCAGGGGGAAGGGAAAAACTGTTTTTT.

This chain joins TRBV2 and TRBJ2-3, with 8 nucleotides matching TRBD2. V lost 1 base to trimming and J lost 4 bases; unmatched junction nucleotides: 4. The CDR3 consists of 15 residues. The germline V gene encodes CDR1 SNHLY and CDR2 FYNNEI. This CDR3 is CASSEGPGLADTQYF. The CDR3 DNA is TGTGCCAGCAGTGAAGGGCCGGGACTAGCAGATACGCAGTATTTT.

This clonotype was counted a few times. The chain couples TRBV11-2 to TRBJ1-5, with D perhaps TRBD1 (6 bases). This CDR3 spans 14 amino acids. Deletions cut 4 bases from V and 7 bases from J, with 14 bases between. CDR1 and CDR2 (germline): SGHAT, FQNNGV. CDR3 in DNA: TGTGCCAGCAGCTCAGGGGTGGAAATCCAGCCCCAGCATTTT. It codes for CASSSGVEIQPQHF.

This clonotype has a handful of counts. The chain uses TRBV5-8 and TRBJ2-1, with TRBD1 matching 12 bases. V gave up 5 bases and J gave up 2 bases; unmatched junction bases: 14. CDR1 SGHTS and CDR2 YDEGEE come from the germline V gene. CDR3 length: 19 amino acids. The CDR3 DNA follows: TGTGCCAGCAGGTCCGGGACAGGGGGCCTACCCGCCGCCTACAATGAGCAGTTCTTC. Its protein is CASRSGTGGLPAAYNEQFF.

The rearrangement uses TRBV20-1 and TRBJ2-2, with 11 nucleotides matching TRBD2. V was pared by 5 bases and J by 11 bases, with 10 bases of the junction left unmatched. This CDR3 has 14 amino acids. CDR1 and CDR2 (germline): DFQATT, SNEGSKA (reference sequence). The CDR3 coding sequence is TGCAGTGCTCGGTCTCCGGGACTAGCGGAAGAGCTGTTTTTT. Amino acid sequence: CSARSPGLAEELFF.

This clonotype has at least ten counts. The chain joins TRBV20-1 to TRBJ2-1; 7 bases fit TRBD2. The CDR3 loop spans 15 amino acids. Germline V gene sequence: CDR1 DFQATT, CDR2 SNEGSKA (reference sequence). Losses at the gene ends were 3 bases for V and 6 bases for J; bases not matched to a gene: 11. The CDR3 protein is CSARARGSGPNEQFF. As DNA, the CDR3 is TGCAGTGCTAGGGCGCGCGGGAGTGGCCCCAATGAGCAGTTCTTC.

This chain uses TRBV11-2 with TRBJ2-1, with 8 nucleotides matching TRBD2. The V segment lost 3 bases and the J segment 7 bases; nucleotides outside the gene matches: 11. Germline CDR1 SGHAT, CDR2 FQNNGV. The CDR3 is 16 residues long. CDR3 nucleotide sequence: TGTGCCAGCAGCTTTAACCCGACTCCGGGGGGGAATGAGCAGTTCTTC. This translates into CASSFNPTPGGNEQFF. The full variable domain, its missing parts supplied by reference TRBV11-2 and TRBJ2-1, is EAGVAQSPRYKIIEKRQSVAFWCNPISGHATLYWYQQILGQGPKLLIQFQNNGVVDDSQLPKDRFSAERLKGVDSTLKIQPAKLEDSAVYLCASSFNPTPGGNEQFFGPGTRLTVL.

This chain connects TRBV4-1 to TRBJ2-5, with 8 bases aligning to TRBD2. The CDR3 is 13 amino acids. The junction had 2 bases not matched to a gene; V was cut back by 1 base and J by 7 bases. Germline loops: CDR1 MGHRA, CDR2 YSYEKL. The CDR3 sequence: CASSQVREGTQYF. Here the CDR3 DNA reads TGCGCCAGCAGCCAAGTCCGGGAGGGGACCCAGTACTTC.

This clonotype was counted ten times or more. V and J are TRBV27 and TRBJ2-1; 10 bases line up with TRBD2. This CDR3 region has 16 residues. V lost 4 bases, J lost 4 bases, and 7 bases stayed unmatched. Germline CDR1 and CDR2: MNHEY and SMNVEV (reference sequence). DNA for the CDR3: TGTGCCAGCAGTTCCCTAGCGGGAGTTCGTTACAATGAGCAGTTCTTC. Residues: CASSSLAGVRYNEQFF.

The chain links TRBV19 to TRBJ2-7; 8 bases align to TRBD1. Germline CDR1 is LNHDA and CDR2 is SQIVND (reference sequence). The CDR3 runs to 11 residues. DNA of the CDR3: TGTGCAACACAGGGGGACTACGAGCAGTACTTC. Translating it yields CATQGDYEQYF.